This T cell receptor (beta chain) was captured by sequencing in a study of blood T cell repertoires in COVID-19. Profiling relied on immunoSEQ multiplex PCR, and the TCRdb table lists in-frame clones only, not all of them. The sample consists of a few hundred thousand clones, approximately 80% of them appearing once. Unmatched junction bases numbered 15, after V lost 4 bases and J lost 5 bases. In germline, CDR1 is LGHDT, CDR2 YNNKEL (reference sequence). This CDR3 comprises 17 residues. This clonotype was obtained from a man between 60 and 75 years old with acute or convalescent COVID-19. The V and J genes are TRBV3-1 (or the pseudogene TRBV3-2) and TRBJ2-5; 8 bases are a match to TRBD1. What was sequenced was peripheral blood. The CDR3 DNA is TGTGCCAGCAGCCTCCGCTACTCCCCGACAGGGGATGAGACCCAGTACTTC. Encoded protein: CASSLRYSPTGDETQYF.